This entry describes one T cell receptor beta chain. Its antigen is currently unknown. Cultured cells yielded isolated CD4+ T cells after 10 days. The protocol was immunoSEQ multiplex PCR, while the TCRdb copy is restricted to in-frame clones and leaves out a portion. The repertoire has over 45,000 clones, around three quarters of them found once; the top ten carry 2.5% to 3.5%. This sample is part of a study of vaccination effects on CD4 cells after COVID-19. The germline V and J ends were trimmed by 6 bases and 7 bases, with 15 bases remaining between them. Germline loops: CDR1 MNHEY, CDR2 SMNVEV (reference sequence). This CDR3 has 13 amino acids.

The input for sequencing was CD4+ T cells from PBMCs cultured without peptide, taken before COVID-19 vaccination. This sequence originates from a human donor who received a COVID-19 vaccine. This chain uses TRBV27 with TRBJ1-2, with D perhaps TRBD1 (5 bases). In DNA form, the CDR3 reads TGTGCCAGCAGGGAAGCAGGGTTAGGTGGCTACACCTTC. It specifies CASREAGLGGYTF.